These 28 T cell receptor beta chains came from one sample sequenced in a study of T cells after posttransplantation cyclophosphamide (dated by TCRdb to 2016 to 2017). Library preparation employed the immunoSEQ multiplex PCR assay. TCRdb stores this immuneACCESS table with in-frame sequences only. Part of the clones is absent; in the studies checked, under half of the shortfall reflects unresolved V genes, and no reason is known for the rest. This sample shows tens of thousands of clones, and none of them turns up only once. Clones ranked in the top ten supply 2% to 3% of the sample. The sample comprised PBMCs. All receptors derive from a man aged 35-49 years in good health, CMV-negative, and a related stem cell transplant donor.

Ten or more counts support this clone. The chain uses TRBV4-3 and TRBJ1-2; TRBD1 matches 8 bases. Germline assignment: CDR1 LGHNA and CDR2 YSLEER. V was clipped by 4 bases and J by 6 bases; unmatched bases: 10. The CDR3 is 15 residues long. The DNA for the CDR3 is TGCGCCAGCAGCCCTCGGGACAGGCCGCAGGATGGCTACACCTTC. Translation: CASSPRDRPQDGYTF.

This clone came up many times. The J gene is TRBJ2-5, the V gene TRBV6-1, with a possible D match to TRBD2 (6 bases). Between the trimmed V and J ends, which lost 10 bases and 5 bases, there was a span of 17 bases. The germline V gene has CDR1 MNHNS and CDR2 SASEGT. The CDR3 has 13 residues. The CDR3 sequence: CAIKSGGMETQYF. The CDR3 nucleotides are TGTGCCATCAAGTCTGGGGGGATGGAGACCCAGTACTTC.

The table lists this clone with many counts. The chain recombines TRBV19 with TRBJ2-2; 10 bases agree with TRBD1. Germline V gene sequence: CDR1 LNHDA, CDR2 SQIVND (reference sequence). This CDR3 comprises 18 residues. Trimming cost V 3 bases and J 6 bases; bases outside gene matches: 13. CDR3: CASSIRTGGGLNPGELFF. The CDR3 nucleotides read TGTGCCAGTAGTATCCGGACAGGGGGAGGCCTTAACCCCGGGGAGCTGTTTTTT.

There are many counts of this clone. This chain joins TRBV7-2 and TRBJ2-2; D gene unclear. CDR3 length equals 13 residues. V lost 0 bases and J lost 6, with 5 bases in between. Looked up from germline, CDR1 is SGHTA and CDR2 is FQGNSA. The CDR3 DNA follows: TGTGCCAGCAGCTTAGCTATCGCCGGGGAGCTGTTTTTT. It yields the protein CASSLAIAGELFF.

This clone has at least ten counts. The V call is TRBV7-8, the J call TRBJ1-2, with 7 bases aligning to TRBD1. CDR3 length equals 17 residues. Germline V gene lookup returns CDR1 SGHVS and CDR2 FQNEAQ. Trimming removed 1 base from V and 7 bases from J; junction bases left unmatched: 15. The CDR3: CASSLGVLQRGRVGYTF. CDR3 DNA: TGTGCCAGCAGCTTAGGGGTCCTACAGAGGGGGCGAGTTGGCTACACCTTC.

This clone was recorded at least ten times. V and J are TRBV5-4 and TRBJ2-3; D is undetermined. Germline V lookup: CDR1 SGHNT, CDR2 YYREEE (reference sequence). This CDR3 has 15 amino acids. The germline V and J ends were trimmed by 0 bases and 1 base, with 9 bases remaining between them. DNA of the CDR3: TGTGCCAGCAGCTTGGTGCTAGAAGGCACAGATACGCAGTATTTT. This sequence encodes CASSLVLEGTDTQYF.

This clone was picked up many times. This chain uses TRBV2 with TRBJ1-5; D remains ambiguous. V shed 8 bases and J shed 0 bases, with 11 bases lying between them. CDR3 length: 14 residues. The V gene's germline CDR1 is SNHLY and CDR2 FYNNEI. CDR3 residues: CASGGVGSNQPQHF. In nucleotides, the CDR3 is TGTGCCAGCGGAGGTGTTGGTAGCAATCAGCCCCAGCATTTT.

This clone appeared a few times. This chain links TRBV29-1 with TRBJ1-2; D is undetermined. This CDR3 region has 8 residues. Germline V gene sequence: CDR1 SQVTM, CDR2 ANQGSEA. V dropped 8 bases and J dropped 8 bases, with 6 bases sitting between them. This CDR3 reads CSSGGYTF. The CDR3 DNA sequence: TGCAGCTCCGGGGGCTACACCTTC.

This clone was recorded many times. The chain carries TRBV7-8 and TRBJ2-7; perhaps TRBD1 as D (5 bases). Germline V lookup: CDR1 SGHVS, CDR2 FQNEAQ. V lost 1 base, J lost 2 bases, and 12 bases lay in between. CDR3 size: 15 residues. As DNA, the CDR3 is TGTGCCAGCAGCTTAGGCGGCAGGGAAACCTACGAGCAGTACTTC. Residues: CASSLGGRETYEQYF.

This clone showed up many times. V and J are TRBV4-2 and TRBJ2-1; D remains ambiguous. This CDR3 spans 12 amino acids. Germline V gene sequence: CDR1 LGHNA, CDR2 YNFKEQ. V was cut by 0 bases and J by 9 bases, with 6 bases left in between. The CDR3 nucleotides are TGTGCCAGCAGCCAAGACGTGAGTGAGCAGTTCTTC. Protein: CASSQDVSEQFF.

This chain links TRBV19 with TRBJ2-3, with 8 bases that match TRBD2. V lost 5 bases to trimming and J lost 6 bases; unmatched junction nucleotides: 10. This CDR3 contains 15 residues. CDR1 and CDR2 from the germline V gene are LNHDA and SQIVND (reference sequence). The CDR3 loop is CASSLGAGERDTQYF. The CDR3, as DNA: TGTGCCAGTAGTCTCGGAGCGGGGGAAAGGGATACGCAGTATTTT.

This clone was picked up many times. The chain employs TRBV5-6 and TRBJ1-5; 9 bases map to TRBD1. CDR1 and CDR2 from the germline V gene are SGHDT and YYEEEE. V was clipped by 5 bases and J by 10 bases; unmatched bases: 7. The CDR3 sequence is 13 residues long. CDR3 amino acids: CASSPGQGPPQHF. CDR3 coding DNA: TGTGCCAGCAGTCCGGGACAGGGACCTCCCCAGCATTTT.

The chain is built from TRBV4-1 and TRBJ2-5; D might be TRBD1 (5 bases). The V end lost 4 bases, the J end lost 1 base, and 7 bases lay between the germline ends. This CDR3 contains 13 residues. CDR1 and CDR2 from the germline V gene are MGHRA and YSYEKL. In nucleotides, the CDR3 is TGCGCCAGCAGCCCCAGGGTCCAAGAGACCCAGTACTTC. Residues: CASSPRVQETQYF.

The chain carries TRBV5-1 and TRBJ2-7; 10 bases map to TRBD1. J was trimmed by 4 bases and V by 5 bases; bases with no gene match: 12. CDR3 length: 16 residues. Germline V gene lookup returns CDR1 SGHRS and CDR2 YFSETQ. CDR3 nucleotides: TGCGCCAGCAGGCTTGTGACAGGGGGCGCCTCATACGAGCAGTACTTC. Its protein product is CASRLVTGGASYEQYF.

Many counts were recorded for this clone. The chain is built from TRBV6-6 and TRBJ1-1; 11 bases agree with TRBD1. The length of the CDR3 is 16 residues. Germline V gives CDR1 MNHNY, CDR2 SVGAGI (reference sequence). Unmatched junction bases numbered 11, after V lost 6 bases and J lost 5 bases. CDR3 sequence: CASRSGQGALSTEAFF. As DNA, the CDR3 is TGTGCCAGCAGATCCGGACAGGGGGCGCTTTCGACTGAAGCTTTCTTT.

This clone was seen more than once but under ten times. CDR3 sequence: CASEKVPGGTGELFF. In nucleotides, the CDR3 is TGCGCCAGCGAAAAGGTACCAGGGGGCACCGGGGAGCTGTTTTTT. This chain connects TRBV5-1 to TRBJ2-2; the match to TRBD1 covers 7 bases. V lost 7 bases to trimming and J lost 4 bases; unmatched junction nucleotides: 10. The CDR3 spans 15 residues. Germline CDR1 SGHRS, CDR2 YFSETQ.

This clone was recorded many times. The chain recombines TRBV27 with TRBJ1-1; 9 bases align to TRBD1. Looked up from germline, CDR1 is MNHEY and CDR2 is SMNVEV (reference sequence). The CDR3 totals 19 residues. The V and J ends lost 3 bases and 4 bases, in that order; junction bases with no gene match: 18. CDR3 protein: CASSFLPPDRGVLGTEAFF. The CDR3 nucleotides read TGTGCCAGCAGTTTCCTTCCACCAGACAGGGGGGTCTTGGGCACTGAAGCTTTCTTT.

The chain employs TRBV6-5 and TRBJ2-5; D is perhaps TRBD2 (6 bases). Deletions cut 0 bases from V and 7 bases from J, with 12 bases between. CDR3 length equals 14 residues. Germline-derived CDR1 and CDR2 are MNHEY and SVGAGI. DNA for the CDR3: TGTGCCAGCAGTTACTCGGCGGGGTTGGTGACCCAGTACTTC. This translates into CASSYSAGLVTQYF.

The V call is TRBV18, the J call TRBJ2-5; TRBD1 agrees at 9 bases. Germline CDR1 reads KGHSH; CDR2 reads LQKENI. CDR3 length: 12 residues. With 8 bases clipped from V and 3 bases from J, the junction kept 1 base outside the gene matches. The chain's CDR3 is CASGDREETQYF. The DNA of the CDR3 is TGTGCCAGCGGGGACAGGGAAGAGACCCAGTACTTC.

In this sample, this clone turned up many times. The genes are TRBV30 and TRBJ1-5, with D maybe TRBD1 (6 bases). The V end lost 4 bases, the J end lost 2 bases, and 6 bases lay between the germline ends. The V gene's germline CDR1 is GTSNPN and CDR2 SVGIG (reference sequence). The CDR3 totals 12 residues. The CDR3 spells CAWNRGNQPQHF. DNA of the CDR3: TGTGCCTGGAACAGGGGCAATCAGCCCCAGCATTTT.

This clone was seen ten or more times. V and J are TRBV30 and TRBJ1-5; 7 positions match TRBD1. Losses at the gene ends were 5 bases for V and 5 bases for J; bases not matched to a gene: 6. Germline CDR1 reads GTSNPN; CDR2 reads SVGIG (reference sequence). The CDR3 consists of 13 residues. CDR3 in DNA: TGTGCCTGGTTAGACAGGGCTGATCAGCCCCAGCATTTT. Its translation is CAWLDRADQPQHF.

This clone was recorded many times. The chain uses TRBV6-6 and TRBJ2-1, with 8 bases fitting TRBD2. This CDR3 comprises 16 residues. The germline CDR1 and CDR2 sequences are MNHNY and SVGAGI (reference sequence). V was clipped by 0 bases and J by 0 bases; unmatched bases: 1. The CDR3 spells CASSYSSGSSYNEQFF. As DNA, the CDR3 is TGTGCCAGCAGTTACTCGAGCGGGAGCTCCTACAATGAGCAGTTCTTC.

This clone showed up many times. V usage is TRBV5-1 and J usage is TRBJ2-7, with 7 bases matching TRBD1. V trimming: 4 bases; J trimming: 2 bases; junction bases outside the gene matches: 9. Germline V gene sequence: CDR1 SGHRS, CDR2 YFSETQ. CDR3 size: 15 residues. The CDR3 nucleotides are TGCGCCAGCAGCATACAGGGGAGAGAAGCCTACGAGCAGTACTTC. Protein sequence: CASSIQGREAYEQYF.

This clone was recorded at least ten times. This chain uses TRBV19 with TRBJ2-6; TRBD1 might be the D (6 bases). The germline V and J ends were trimmed by 9 bases and 1 base, with 25 bases remaining between them. This CDR3 comprises 19 residues. The germline V gene has CDR1 LNHDA and CDR2 SQIVND (reference sequence). The DNA of the CDR3 is TGTGCCAGCTCGATCCGTAGGGGGACGGGAATTTCTGGGGCCAACGTCCTGACTTTC. Translating it yields CASSIRRGTGISGANVLTF.

In this sample, this clone turned up a few times. This sequence joins TRBV12-5 and TRBJ2-5; tentatively, D is TRBD2 (6 bases). This CDR3 has 14 amino acids. V was trimmed by 5 bases and J by 1 base, leaving 11 bases between them. CDR1 LGHNT and CDR2 FRNRAP come from the germline V gene. CDR3 protein: CASGKRDFQETQYF. The DNA of the CDR3 is TGTGCTAGTGGTAAACGGGACTTCCAAGAGACCCAGTACTTC.

This clone was picked up many times. The chain recombines TRBV5-6 with TRBJ2-3, with 7 bases identical to TRBD2. The CDR3 sequence is 15 residues long. V lost 1 base to trimming and J lost 2 bases; unmatched junction nucleotides: 4. Germline CDR1 and CDR2: SGHDT and YYEEEE. For the CDR3, the DNA is TGTGCCAGCAGCTTGAGCGCGGGAGCCACAGATACGCAGTATTTT. Translated, it gives CASSLSAGATDTQYF.

This clone was seen a handful of times. V is TRBV2 and J is TRBJ2-3, with 7 bases fitting TRBD2. V lost 4 bases, J lost 2 bases, and 6 bases stayed unmatched. The CDR3 totals 15 residues. Germline V CDR1 and CDR2: SNHLY, FYNNEI. The CDR3 reads CASSGLAVFTDTQYF. DNA of the CDR3: TGTGCCAGCAGTGGCCTAGCGGTTTTCACAGATACGCAGTATTTT.

On this clone itself: The junction departs from the called germline gene at one end, perhaps through a read error. The V call is TRBV29-1, the J call TRBJ2-1; 8 bases match TRBD1. CDR3 length: 13 amino acids. Germline CDR1 and CDR2: SQVTM and ANQGSEA. The CDR3 spells CSVEGQGKNEQFF. In nucleotides, the CDR3 is TGCAGCGTGGAAGGACAGGGTAAGAATGAGCAGTTCTTC.